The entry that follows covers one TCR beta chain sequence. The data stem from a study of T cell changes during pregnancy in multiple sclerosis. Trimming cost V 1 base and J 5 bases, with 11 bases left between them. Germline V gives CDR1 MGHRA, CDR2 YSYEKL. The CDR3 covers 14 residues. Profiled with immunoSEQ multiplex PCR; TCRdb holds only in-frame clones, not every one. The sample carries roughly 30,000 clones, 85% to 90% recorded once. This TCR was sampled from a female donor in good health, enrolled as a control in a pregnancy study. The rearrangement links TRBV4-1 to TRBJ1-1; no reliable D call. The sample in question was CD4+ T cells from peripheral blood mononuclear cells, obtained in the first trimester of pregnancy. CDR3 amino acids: CASSQAQLLTEAFF. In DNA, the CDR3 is TGCGCCAGCAGCCAAGCCCAACTACTAACTGAAGCTTTCTTT.